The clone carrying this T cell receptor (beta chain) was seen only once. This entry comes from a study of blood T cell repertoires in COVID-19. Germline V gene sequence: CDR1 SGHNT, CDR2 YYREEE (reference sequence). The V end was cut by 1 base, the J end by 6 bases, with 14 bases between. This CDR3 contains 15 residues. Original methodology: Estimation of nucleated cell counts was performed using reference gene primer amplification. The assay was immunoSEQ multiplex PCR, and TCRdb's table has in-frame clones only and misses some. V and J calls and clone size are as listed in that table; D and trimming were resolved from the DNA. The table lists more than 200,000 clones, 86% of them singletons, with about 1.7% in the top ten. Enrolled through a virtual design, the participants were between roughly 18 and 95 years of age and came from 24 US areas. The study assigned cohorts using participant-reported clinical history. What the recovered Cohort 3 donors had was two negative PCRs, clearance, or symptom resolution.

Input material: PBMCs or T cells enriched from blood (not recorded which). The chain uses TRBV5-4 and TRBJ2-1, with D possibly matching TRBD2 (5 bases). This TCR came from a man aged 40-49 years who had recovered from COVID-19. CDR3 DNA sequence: TGTGCCAGCAGCTTGTTGGACTTGGGAATCAATGAGCAGTTCTTC. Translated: CASSLLDLGINEQFF. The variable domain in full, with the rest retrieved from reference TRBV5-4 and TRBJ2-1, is ETGVTQSPTHLIKTRGQQVTLRCSSQSGHNTVSWYQQALGQGPQFIFQYYREEENGRGNFPPRFSGLQFPNYSSELNVNALELDDSALYLCASSLLDLGINEQFFGPGTRLTVL.